A selection of T cell receptor beta chains follows, all from one sample in a study of STAT5B mutations in CD4+ large granular lymphocyte leukemia. Sequencing was performed with immunoSEQ multiplex PCR; in TCRdb, only in-frame clones are kept and a portion is missing. The sample has 40,000 or so clones, approximately 72% seen once; the top ten hold 0.55%. Sequencing was done on a sample of CD4+ T cells from blood buffy coats. Receptors originate from a human donor in good health. Each CDR3 is given with its conserved first and last residue. D genes are given only for firm matches. Rows may omit the clone size; those that give it use once, few, many or a size class.

.,TRBV27,TRBJ2-4,.,TGTGCCAGCAGTCCCCCGGCCAGGAACATTCAGTACTTC,CASSPPARNIQYF
.,TRBV6-1,TRBJ1-2,.,TGTGCCATTGTTATCAGGGAAAATGGCTACACCTTC,CAIVIRENGYTF
.,TRBV9,TRBJ1-4,.,TGTGCCAGCAGCGGGGGGCATTGGGAAAAACTGTTTTTT,CASSGGHWEKLFF
.,TRBV4-1,TRBJ1-2,.,TGCGCCAGCAGCCAACAAGATGGGGTGCCCATTGGGGGCTACACCTTC,CASSQQDGVPIGGYTF
few,TRBV7-9,TRBJ2-7,.,TGTGCCAGCAGCGCGAGCTCCTACGAGCAGTACTTC,CASSASSYEQYF
.,TRBV14,TRBJ1-4,.,TGTGCCAGCAGCCGTCGAGGCTCCTTAAATGAAAAACTGTTTTTT,CASSRRGSLNEKLFF
.,TRBV6-6,TRBJ2-3,TRBD2,TGTGCCAGCAGTCGAAGCGGGAGCGGATCAGATACGCAGTATTTT,CASSRSGSGSDTQYF
.,TRBV5-1,TRBJ1-4,.,TGCGCCAGCAGCCCCCAAGATGGCCAGGGTGAAAAACTGTTTTTT,CASSPQDGQGEKLFF
.,TRBV6-1,TRBJ1-1,.,TGTGCCAGCAGTGAACAAGGTGGCACTGAAGCTTTCTTT,CASSEQGGTEAFF
.,TRBV9,TRBJ2-5,.,TGTGCCAGCAGCGGAGGGCCTAGGGAGACCCAGTACTTC,CASSGGPRETQYF
.,TRBV19,TRBJ2-5,.,TGTGCCAGTACCGGACACTTGGGAGGAGAGACCCAGTACTTC,CASTGHLGGETQYF
.,TRBV4-1,TRBJ2-6,.,TGCGCCAGCAGAGAACCAGGGGCTGGGGCCAACGTCCTGACTTTC,CASREPGAGANVLTF
.,TRBV6-5,TRBJ1-3,TRBD1,TGTGCCAGCAGTTCAGGGGGCTCTGGAAACACCATATATTTT,CASSSGGSGNTIYF
.,TRBV7-8,TRBJ2-2,TRBD1,TGTGCCAGCAGCTTAGATACAGGGGTGAACACCGGGGAGCTGTTTTTT,CASSLDTGVNTGELFF
.,TRBV5-1,TRBJ1-6,TRBD1,TGCGCCAGCAGCTTCTCTCGACAGGGGGATTCACCCCTCCACTTT,CASSFSRQGDSPLHF
.,TRBV18,TRBJ2-3,.,TGTGCCAGCTCACCCATCAACGGGGCGGCAGATACGCAGTATTTT,CASSPINGAADTQYF